Below, 21 T cell receptor beta chains from the same sample are listed, as sequenced in a study of neurological immune-mediated disorders. TCRdb fed the 5' RACE reads into MiXCR, producing one record per CDR3 protein. This sample has tens of thousands of distinct CDR3 sequences, with about 5.8% found just once. Sequencing was done on a sample of CD4+ T cells from blood. Source of these receptors: a woman younger than 35 with multiple sclerosis.

This clonotype occurred many times. The rearrangement links TRBV15 to TRBJ2-3, with 7 bases lining up with TRBD2. V gave up 2 bases and J gave up 2 bases; unmatched junction bases: 13. The germline V gene encodes CDR1 LNHNV and CDR2 YYDKDF (reference sequence). The CDR3 spans 18 residues. The DNA for the CDR3 is TGTGCCACCAGCAGACCAGGCACTAGCGCACTCTACACAGATACGCAGTATTTT. Its protein is CATSRPGTSALYTDTQYF.

The V gene is TRBV20-1, the J gene TRBJ2-1, with D perhaps TRBD2 (5 bases). V lost 3 bases to trimming and J lost 10 bases, with 10 bases between them. The germline V gene encodes CDR1 DFQATT and CDR2 SNEGSKA (reference sequence). This CDR3 has 11 residues. CDR3 sequence: CSASNGKEQFF. The CDR3 DNA reads TGCAGTGCTAGCAACGGGAAAGAGCAGTTCTTC.

The sample holds many counts of this clonotype. The genes are TRBV7-9 and TRBJ2-7; 9 bases agree with TRBD2. This CDR3 contains 15 residues. Germline values: CDR1 SEHNR, CDR2 FQNEAQ (reference sequence). J gave up 2 bases and V 3 bases, and 5 bases lay outside the gene matches. The CDR3 DNA reads TGTGCCAGCAGCTTCAGCGGGGGGACTACCTACGAGCAGTACTTC. This codes for CASSFSGGTTYEQYF.

In its sample, this clonotype was seen many times. The chain employs TRBV30 and TRBJ1-1; 7 nucleotides agree with TRBD1. V shed 4 bases and J 8 bases; nucleotides not matched to a gene: 22. There are 17 residues in the CDR3. In germline, CDR1 is GTSNPN, CDR2 SVGIG (reference sequence). The DNA of the CDR3 is TGTGCCTGGACGTTTCTTTGCGCAGGGGGTATGTGTGAGGAAGCTTTCTTT. Its translation is CAWTFLCAGGMCEEAFF. Full variable domain (remainder filled in from reference TRBV30 and TRBJ1-1): SQTIHQWPATLVQPVGSPLSLECTVEGTSNPNLYWYRQAAGRGLQLLFYSVGIGQISSEVPQNLSASRPQDRQFILSSKKLLLSDSGFYLCAWTFLCAGGMCEEAFFGQGTRLTVV.

This chain's CDR3 is CASIATSGGYNEQFF. CDR3 coding DNA: TGTGCCAGCATCGCTACTAGCGGGGGGTACAATGAGCAGTTCTTC. The rearrangement joins TRBV7-9 to TRBJ2-1; TRBD2 matches at 12 bases. The CDR3 has 15 amino acids. CDR1 and CDR2 (germline): SEHNR, FQNEAQ (reference sequence). V shed 7 bases, J shed 4 bases, and the junction held 5 bases outside the gene matches.

This clonotype was counted many times. The chain joins TRBV9 to TRBJ1-1, with TRBD1 matching over 7 bases. The CDR3 covers 15 residues. Germline CDR1 SGDLS, CDR2 YYNGEE. J gave up 1 base and V 2 bases, and 5 bases lay outside the gene matches. The DNA for the CDR3 is TGTGCCAGCAGCGTGATGACAGGGCCGAACACTGAAGCTTTCTTT. This gives the protein CASSVMTGPNTEAFF.

This clonotype was counted many times. This rearrangement joins TRBV7-2 to TRBJ1-5; TRBD1 matches 10 bases. Per the germline V gene, CDR1 is SGHTA and CDR2 is FQGNSA. The CDR3 consists of 15 residues. Losses at the gene ends were 5 bases for V and 4 bases for J; bases not matched to a gene: 5. For the CDR3, the DNA is TGTGCCAGCAGCCTGGACAGGGGGTGGAATCAGCCCCAGCATTTT. It translates to CASSLDRGWNQPQHF.

This clonotype was recorded many times. J is TRBJ1-5 and V is TRBV6-6, with no clear D. V was clipped by 6 bases and J by 0 bases, with 12 bases between them. Germline V lookup: CDR1 MNHNY, CDR2 SVGAGI (reference sequence). This CDR3 has 15 amino acids. CDR3 sequence (DNA): TGTGCCAGCAGGTCGAATGGTGATAGCAATCAGCCCCAGCATTTT. Its protein product is CASRSNGDSNQPQHF.

With regard to this clonotype: One end of the junction varies from germline; a read error may be responsible. The chain recombines TRBV12-5 with TRBJ1-2; 9 nucleotides match TRBD1. There are 13 residues in the CDR3. CDR1 and CDR2 (germline): LGHNT, FRNRAP. The CDR3 spells CVSGRGQGDGYTF. The CDR3 DNA follows: TGTGTTAGTGGTCGGGGACAGGGAGACGGCTACACCTTC.

The chain carries TRBV12-3 or TRBV12-4 and TRBJ1-1; D gene ambiguous. With 3 bases removed from V and 6 bases from J, the gap between germline ends came to 14 bases. This CDR3 is 14 amino acids long. CDR3 residues: CASSFRELKAEAFF. CDR3 DNA: TGTGCCAGCAGTTTCCGGGAGTTAAAGGCTGAAGCTTTCTTT.

This clonotype occurred many times. V is TRBV5-1 and J is TRBJ2-7, with 8 bases that match TRBD2. The trim removed 3 bases at V and 0 bases at J, leaving 5 bases unmatched. This CDR3 is 15 amino acids long. CDR1 and CDR2 (germline): SGHRS, YFSETQ. The CDR3 coding sequence is TGCGCCAGCAGCTACATAGCGGGGAGCTCCTACGAGCAGTACTTC. Its protein product is CASSYIAGSSYEQYF. Full variable domain (rest looked up from reference TRBV5-1 and TRBJ2-7): KAGVTQTPRYLIKTRGQQVTLSCSPISGHRSVSWYQQTPGQGLQFLFEYFSETQRNKGNFPGRFSGRQFSNSRSEMNVSTLELGDSALYLCASSYIAGSSYEQYFGPGTRLTVT.

This clonotype was observed many times. The rearrangement uses TRBV10-3 and TRBJ2-6; no reliable D call. The V gene lost 6 bases and the J gene lost 0 bases, with 9 bases spanning the gap. This CDR3 contains 15 residues. Germline CDR1 ENHRY, CDR2 SYGVKD. This CDR3 is CAIRGSRSGANVLTF. In DNA form, the CDR3 reads TGTGCCATCAGGGGAAGTCGCTCTGGGGCCAACGTCCTGACTTTC.

This chain connects TRBV14 to TRBJ1-4; 10 nucleotides line up with TRBD1. Losses at the gene ends were 6 bases for V and 5 bases for J; bases not matched to a gene: 3. CDR1 SGHDN and CDR2 FVKESK come from the germline V gene. This CDR3 has 14 amino acids. The CDR3, as DNA: TGTGCCAGCAGGGCGACAGGGGGCAATGAAAAACTGTTTTTT. Translated: CASRATGGNEKLFF.

This clonotype was seen more than once but under ten times. The gene calls are TRBV20-1 and TRBJ2-1; 10 nucleotides align to TRBD1. CDR3 length: 14 residues. Germline trimming cut 3 bases from V and 7 bases from J; bases unmatched to any gene: 6. Germline V gene sequence: CDR1 DFQATT, CDR2 SNEGSKA (reference sequence). CDR3 amino acids: CSARKGQGRNEQFF. The DNA of the CDR3 is TGCAGTGCTAGGAAGGGACAGGGGAGAAATGAGCAGTTCTTC.

This clonotype is labeled as medium-sized. J is TRBJ2-1 and V is TRBV5-6, with D unclear. The ends were cut back, 5 bases at V and 6 bases at J, with 18 bases in the middle. CDR3 length: 15 residues. Germline CDR1 reads SGHDT; CDR2 reads YYEEEE. CDR3 amino acids: CASSVRTLGPNEQFF. The CDR3 DNA follows: TGTGCCAGCAGTGTTAGGACCCTCGGCCCCAATGAGCAGTTCTTC.

The chain joins TRBV28 to TRBJ2-1; 9 positions match TRBD2. Germline trimming cut 6 bases from V and 1 base from J; bases unmatched to any gene: 7. CDR3 length: 16 residues. CDR1 is MDHEN and CDR2 is SYDVKM in the germline V gene. The CDR3 DNA is TGTGCCAGCAGGACCGGGACTAGCCTTTCCTACAATGAGCAGTTCTTC. Its protein is CASRTGTSLSYNEQFF.

In this sample, this clonotype turned up many times. CDR3 loop: CASSPLGAGYSNQPQHF. CDR3 nucleotide sequence: TGTGCCAGCAGCCCCCTTGGGGCAGGGTATAGCAATCAGCCCCAGCATTTT. The chain joins TRBV7-8 to TRBJ1-5, with D perhaps matching TRBD1 (5 bases). The CDR3 contains 17 residues. Trimming removed 5 bases at V and 0 bases at J, with 17 bases between. CDR1 is SGHVS, CDR2 FQNEAQ, per germline.

This clonotype was seen ten or more times. The chain joins TRBV12-3 or TRBV12-4 to TRBJ2-1, with 11 nucleotides matching TRBD2. The CDR3 covers 15 residues. V lost 7 bases to trimming and J lost 7 bases; unmatched junction nucleotides: 9. The CDR3 nucleotides read TGTGCCAGCATGAGTAGCGGGGGGGTCAGGAATGAGCAGTTCTTC. It specifies CASMSSGGVRNEQFF.

The sample holds many counts of this clonotype. The genes are TRBV20-1 and TRBJ2-3; D tentatively fits TRBD1 or TRBD2 (6 bases each). Germline V gene data show CDR1 as DFQATT and CDR2 as SNEGSKA (reference sequence). The CDR3 contains 14 residues. V was cut by 0 bases and J by 6 bases, with 13 bases left in between. CDR3: CSAREGGSGDTQYF. CDR3 sequence (DNA): TGCAGTGCTAGAGAGGGGGGCTCGGGGGATACGCAGTATTTT.

This clonotype was detected many times. The chain combines TRBV7-9 with TRBJ1-1; D possibly corresponds to TRBD1 (6 bases). There are 14 residues in the CDR3. Germline CDR1 and CDR2: SEHNR and FQNEAQ (reference sequence). V was shortened by 3 bases and J by 3 bases, with 11 bases between the two germline ends. CDR3 in DNA: TGTGCCAGCAGCTTCGGGGGCGTCGACACTGAAGCTTTCTTT. Translating gives CASSFGGVDTEAFF.

In this sample, this clonotype is medium-sized. The rearrangement links TRBV28 to TRBJ2-5; TRBD2 might be the D (6 bases). V was pared by 2 bases and J by 9 bases, with 16 bases between. The germline gives CDR1 MDHEN, CDR2 SYDVKM. The CDR3 has 14 residues. For the CDR3, the DNA is TGTGCCAGCAGTTTACCTGGGACTCCCCGGTCCCAGTACTTC. The encoded protein is CASSLPGTPRSQYF.